This entry concerns a single T cell receptor beta chain. The sample comes from a study of blood T cell repertoires in COVID-19. The wider study: PBMCs, B-cell-depleted T cells, or T cells provided the cDNA or gDNA that made up the material.

CDR1 and CDR2 from the germline V gene are MGHRA and YSYEKL. V was trimmed by 4 bases and J by 0 bases, leaving 10 bases between them. The CDR3 is 15 residues long. Clones were read by immunoSEQ multiplex PCR, and TCRdb kept only the in-frame ones, dropping some. The sample shows roughly 160,000 clones, approximately 80% of them seen only once. The chain combines TRBV4-1 with TRBJ1-3; D ambiguous. Material for sequencing was peripheral blood. This TCR came from a woman in her sixties or seventies with acute or convalescent COVID-19. The CDR3 sequence: CASSLQVFSGNTIYF. The CDR3 DNA is TGCGCCAGCAGCCTGCAGGTTTTCTCTGGAAACACCATATATTTT.